These 32 T cell receptor beta chains came from one sample sequenced in a study of shared clonotypes between healthy human individuals. Repertoires were generated with immunoSEQ multiplex PCR, while TCRdb's copy carries only in-frame clones and drops some. Of about 1.4 million clones in the sample, over 95% were seen once. Sequences were obtained from naive CD4+ T cells sorted from blood. As to subset: CD45RA+ positively selected. The receptor set was obtained from a man aged 25-40 years in good health.

The table lists this clone with a count of one. The chain combines TRBV6-1 with TRBJ2-7; 7 positions match TRBD2. There are 15 residues in the CDR3. The germline gives CDR1 MNHNS, CDR2 SASEGT. V shed 3 bases and J 4 bases; nucleotides not matched to a gene: 9. The CDR3 DNA follows: TGTGCCAGCAGTGACCCGGGACTAACCTTTTACGAGCAGTACTTC. It specifies CASSDPGLTFYEQYF.

The sample holds one count of this clone. This chain uses TRBV19 with TRBJ2-7; D might be TRBD2 (5 bases). Germline V gives CDR1 LNHDA, CDR2 SQIVND (reference sequence). V was cut by 10 bases and J by 0 bases, with 19 bases left in between. The length of the CDR3 is 15 residues. DNA of the CDR3: TGTGCCATTCTACCCCCGAGACGGGACTCCTACGAGCAGTACTTC. This sequence encodes CAILPPRRDSYEQYF. The entire variable domain, with the rest obtained from reference TRBV19 and TRBJ2-7, is as follows: DGGITQSPKYLFRKEGQNVTLSCEQNLNHDAMYWYRQDPGQGLRLIYYSQIVNDFQKGDIAEGYSVSREKKESFPLTVTSAQKNPTAFYLCAILPPRRDSYEQYFGPGTRLTVT.

This chain joins TRBV5-5 and TRBJ1-4, with D unclear. Germline lookup yields CDR1 SGHKS and CDR2 YYEKEE (reference sequence). The CDR3 covers 19 residues. V gave up 4 bases and J gave up 3 bases, with 25 bases separating them. In DNA, the CDR3 is TGTGCCAGCAGCCCCGGCGGGGTGGCTGTCCTGGCGGCTAATGAAAAACTGTTTTTT. Encoded protein: CASSPGGVAVLAANEKLFF.

The V and J genes are TRBV19 and TRBJ2-1; 11 nucleotides align to TRBD1. This CDR3 spans 18 amino acids. V shed 4 bases and J 1 base; nucleotides not matched to a gene: 9. Germline assignment: CDR1 LNHDA and CDR2 SQIVND (reference sequence). The CDR3 here is CASSNGQGAGGSYNEQFF. As DNA, the CDR3 is TGTGCCAGTAGTAACGGACAGGGGGCTGGTGGGTCCTACAATGAGCAGTTCTTC. Variable domain in full (rest from reference TRBV19 and TRBJ2-1): DGGITQSPKYLFRKEGQNVTLSCEQNLNHDAMYWYRQDPGQGLRLIYYSQIVNDFQKGDIAEGYSVSREKKESFPLTVTSAQKNPTAFYLCASSNGQGAGGSYNEQFFGPGTRLTVL.

The rearrangement uses TRBV28 and TRBJ2-7, with 12 positions matching TRBD2. The CDR3 is made up of 12 amino acids. Germline trimming cut 11 bases from V and 7 bases from J; bases unmatched to any gene: 6. Germline V gene data show CDR1 as MDHEN and CDR2 as SYDVKM. The CDR3 sequence: CAGGGLAGEQYF. The CDR3 coding sequence is TGTGCCGGCGGGGGACTAGCGGGTGAGCAGTACTTC.

The rearrangement uses TRBV7-3 and TRBJ1-1, with D hard to call. The CDR3 extends over 14 amino acids. The germline gives CDR1 SGHTA, CDR2 FQGTGA. The germline V and J ends were trimmed by 6 bases and 4 bases, with 15 bases remaining between them. The CDR3 region has the DNA TGTGCCAGCAGGGATCCCACGGCTAGCACTGAAGCTTTCTTT. Amino acids: CASRDPTASTEAFF.

This clone appeared once. The V and J genes are TRBV5-1 and TRBJ1-2, with a possible D match to TRBD1 (6 bases). Looked up from germline, CDR1 is SGHRS and CDR2 is YFSETQ. The CDR3 spans 15 residues. With 0 bases removed from V and 6 bases from J, the gap between germline ends came to 15 bases. The CDR3 reads CASSLETGRRNGYTF. The DNA for the CDR3 is TGCGCCAGCAGCTTGGAAACAGGGCGAAGAAATGGCTACACCTTC.

Written as DNA, the CDR3 is TGCGCCAGCAGCTTGTCCTTCCTATACGAGCAGTACTTC. Its translation: CASSLSFLYEQYF. The chain uses TRBV5-1 and TRBJ2-7; D remains unclear. Germline V gene lookup returns CDR1 SGHRS and CDR2 YFSETQ. This CDR3 has 13 amino acids. Trimming stripped 1 base from V and 4 bases from J, with 9 bases between. The whole variable domain, remainder taken from reference TRBV5-1 and TRBJ2-7, is KAGVTQTPRYLIKTRGQQVTLSCSPISGHRSVSWYQQTPGQGLQFLFEYFSETQRNKGNFPGRFSGRQFSNSRSEMNVSTLELGDSALYLCASSLSFLYEQYFGPGTRLTVT.

The rearrangement uses TRBV9 and TRBJ1-1; D gene unclear. Trimming cost V 4 bases and J 2 bases, with 15 bases left between them. The V gene's germline CDR1 is SGDLS and CDR2 YYNGEE. CDR3 length equals 15 residues. The CDR3 loop is CASSPRVGSNTEAFF. The CDR3 nucleotides are TGTGCCAGCAGCCCTCGGGTGGGGAGTAACACTGAAGCTTTCTTT.

The table lists this clone with a count of one. CDR3 DNA: TGTGCCAACCCAAACGGACCTAGCAATCAGCCCCAGCATTTT. This codes for CANPNGPSNQPQHF. This sequence joins TRBV5-8 and TRBJ1-5; no clear D gene. Per germline, CDR1 SGHTS and CDR2 YDEGEE. Trimming shortened V by 9 bases and J by 0 bases, and 13 bases separated the two germline ends. The CDR3 covers 14 residues.

The chain joins TRBV6-6 to TRBJ2-7, with D possibly being TRBD1 or TRBD2 (8 bases each). The CDR3 sequence is 15 residues long. V lost 6 bases to trimming and J lost 4 bases, with 19 bases between them. Germline assignment: CDR1 MNHNY and CDR2 SVGAGI (reference sequence). The CDR3 loop reads CASSDRGGGRYEQYF. The DNA for the CDR3 is TGTGCCAGCAGCGACAGGGGCGGCGGGAGGTACGAGCAGTACTTC.

The chain links TRBV7-2 to TRBJ2-7, with a tentative D call TRBD1 (5 bases). V shed 2 bases and J shed 6 bases, with 8 bases lying between them. The germline gives CDR1 SGHTA, CDR2 FQGNSA. CDR3 length equals 12 residues. The CDR3 loop reads CASSLQGVEQYF. In DNA, the CDR3 is TGTGCCAGCAGCTTACAGGGTGTCGAGCAGTACTTC.

Turning to this clone: No conserved phenylalanine or tryptophan ends this CDR3, so it is likely a read error. The chain uses TRBV7-3 and TRBJ1-2, with 9 bases identical to TRBD1. The CDR3 extends over 13 amino acids. Germline-derived CDR1 and CDR2 are SGHTA and FQGTGA. V gave up 5 bases and J gave up 6 bases; unmatched junction bases: 4. The DNA of the CDR3 is TGTGCCAGCAGCCCGGGACAGGGAAATGGCTACACCCTC. Translated: CASSPGQGNGYTL.

CDR3 DNA sequence: TGTGCCAGCTCACCACTTGATTCAGGGGTCGGCTACACCTTC. Its protein is CASSPLDSGVGYTF. The chain combines TRBV18 with TRBJ1-2, with a possible D match to TRBD1 (6 bases). Germline assignment: CDR1 KGHSH and CDR2 LQKENI. Trimming took off 1 base at V and 8 bases at J, with 14 bases between the two ends. This CDR3 contains 14 residues.

The rearrangement uses TRBV20-1 and TRBJ2-5; D gene unclear. The germline V gene has CDR1 DFQATT and CDR2 SNEGSKA (reference sequence). The CDR3 totals 11 residues. V was pared by 0 bases and J by 5 bases, with 4 bases between. Here the CDR3 reads CSAREHETQYF. The CDR3 nucleotides are TGCAGTGCTAGAGAGCATGAGACCCAGTACTTC.

This chain joins TRBV6-6 and TRBJ1-4, with D tentatively TRBD1 (5 bases). V lost 0 bases, J lost 7 bases, and 15 bases lay in between. CDR3 length: 16 residues. CDR1 is MNHNY and CDR2 is SVGAGI in the germline V gene (reference sequence). CDR3 amino acids: CASSYSNGASREKLFF. CDR3 DNA sequence: TGTGCCAGCAGTTACTCCAACGGGGCGAGTCGTGAAAAACTGTTTTTT.

The rearrangement joins TRBV15 to TRBJ2-5, with unresolved D. Germline V CDR1 and CDR2: LNHNV, YYDKDF (reference sequence). The CDR3 runs 15 residues. V lost 0 bases, J lost 5 bases, and 13 bases lay in between. The CDR3 region has the DNA TGTGCCACCAGCAGAGATCGTGGCTCCGGGGAGACCCAGTACTTC. Encoded protein: CATSRDRGSGETQYF.

This chain connects TRBV5-1 to TRBJ2-5, with 7 bases aligning to TRBD2. Looked up from germline, CDR1 is SGHRS and CDR2 is YFSETQ. CDR3 size: 14 residues. V lost 2 bases to trimming and J lost 4 bases; unmatched junction nucleotides: 5. The CDR3 DNA is TGCGCCAGCAGCTTAGCGGGGAGTTTAGAGACCCAGTACTTC. It yields the protein CASSLAGSLETQYF.

This chain uses TRBV6-1 with TRBJ1-4, with 7 bases aligning to TRBD1. The CDR3 contains 16 residues. J lost 8 bases, V lost 1 base, and 10 bases had no gene match. Germline lookup yields CDR1 MNHNS and CDR2 SASEGT. The CDR3 is CASSEGDRVTWEKLFF. The CDR3 DNA reads TGTGCCAGCAGTGAAGGTGACAGGGTAACATGGGAAAAACTGTTTTTT.

V and J are TRBV9 and TRBJ1-2, with 9 bases aligning to TRBD1. The CDR3 sequence is 15 residues long. V was clipped by 0 bases and J by 8 bases; unmatched bases: 8. Germline-derived CDR1 and CDR2 are SGDLS and YYNGEE. The CDR3 DNA follows: TGTGCCAGCAGCGTAGGCCCCGGGACAGGGTACGGCTACACCTTC. It translates to CASSVGPGTGYGYTF.

V usage is TRBV6-1 and J usage is TRBJ1-5, with D uncertain. Trimming removed 3 bases from V and 4 bases from J, with 25 bases in between. Looked up from germline, CDR1 is MNHNS and CDR2 is SASEGT. The length of the CDR3 is 19 residues. Written as DNA, the CDR3 is TGTGCCAGCAGTGAGGCCAAAAAGGCCCTCTCCAGATATAATCAGCCCCAGCATTTT. This sequence encodes CASSEAKKALSRYNQPQHF.

This clone occurred once. This rearrangement joins TRBV18 to TRBJ2-7; tentatively, D is TRBD2 (6 bases). Germline CDR1 and CDR2: KGHSH and LQKENI. The V gene lost 0 bases and the J gene lost 2 bases, with 11 bases spanning the gap. The CDR3 sequence is 15 residues long. Written as DNA, the CDR3 is TGTGCCAGCTCACCACCCCATACTAGCACCTACGAGCAGTACTTC. Its protein product is CASSPPHTSTYEQYF. The full variable domain, its missing parts supplied by reference TRBV18 and TRBJ2-7, is NAGVMQNPRHLVRRRGQEARLRCSPMKGHSHVYWYRQLPEEGLKFMVYLQKENIIDESGMPKERFSAEFPKEGPSILRIQQVVRGDSAAYFCASSPPHTSTYEQYFGPGTRLTVT.

In nucleotides, the CDR3 is TGTGCCAGCCGACCGGACAGGGCGACAGATACGCAGTATTTT. Its protein product is CASRPDRATDTQYF. The chain joins TRBV2 to TRBJ2-3; TRBD1 matches 8 bases. The CDR3 is 14 residues long. In germline, CDR1 is SNHLY, CDR2 FYNNEI. V lost 8 bases and J lost 3; bases outside the gene matches: 7.

V usage is TRBV28 and J usage is TRBJ1-1; D perhaps matches TRBD1 (6 bases). Germline values: CDR1 MDHEN, CDR2 SYDVKM. CDR3 length: 16 residues. V gave up 3 bases and J gave up 5 bases, with 19 bases separating them. The CDR3, as DNA: TGTGCCAGCAGTTTCTTCGATCAGGTGAGGGGGACTGAAGCTTTCTTT. As protein: CASSFFDQVRGTEAFF.

The chain links TRBV28 to TRBJ2-4, with TRBD2 matching over 7 bases. Germline CDR1 is MDHEN and CDR2 is SYDVKM. J gave up 0 bases and V 2 bases, and 7 bases lay outside the gene matches. CDR3 size: 17 residues. CDR3 DNA: TGTGCCAGCAGTTTAGCGGTCCCGGGGGGAGCCAAAAACATTCAGTACTTC. It codes for CASSLAVPGGAKNIQYF. Looking up the rest from reference TRBV28 and TRBJ2-4 gives the full variable domain: DVKVTQSSRYLVKRTGEKVFLECVQDMDHENMFWYRQDPGLGLRLIYFSYDVKMKEKGDIPEGYSVSREKKERFSLILESASTNQTSMYLCASSLAVPGGAKNIQYFGAGTRLSVL.

Only one count was recorded for this clone. The genes are TRBV28 and TRBJ1-1, with a possible D match to TRBD1 (5 bases). Germline CDR1 is MDHEN and CDR2 is SYDVKM. The CDR3 covers 14 residues. Trimming removed 5 bases at V and 1 base at J, with 11 bases between. The CDR3, as DNA: TGTGCCAGCAGTCCGGCAGGGTGGAACACTGAAGCTTTCTTT. It codes for CASSPAGWNTEAFF.

This clone has a single count. The V and J genes are TRBV10-1 and TRBJ2-3; 7 bases line up with TRBD2. The CDR3 runs 14 residues. Germline V lookup: CDR1 WNHNN, CDR2 SYGVQD (reference sequence). Unmatched junction bases numbered 4, after V lost 4 bases and J lost 3 bases. The CDR3 sequence is CASSAAGRTDTQYF. DNA for the CDR3: TGCGCCAGCAGTGCAGCGGGACGGACAGATACGCAGTATTTT.

The V and J genes are TRBV15 and TRBJ2-3; D gene uncertain. Germline V gene sequence: CDR1 LNHNV, CDR2 YYDKDF (reference sequence). Trimming removed 6 bases at V and 5 bases at J, with 12 bases between. The CDR3 contains 13 residues. The CDR3 here is CATRRNWEDTQYF. CDR3 coding DNA: TGTGCCACCAGAAGAAACTGGGAAGATACGCAGTATTTT.

The CDR3 coding sequence is TGTGCCAGCAGCTTCAGACAGTACGGTGAAAAACTGTTTTTT. It is translated as CASSFRQYGEKLFF. The chain is built from TRBV5-8 and TRBJ1-4, with D perhaps matching TRBD1 (5 bases). The V gene's germline CDR1 is SGHTS and CDR2 YDEGEE. CDR3 size: 14 residues. V was cut by 2 bases and J by 7 bases, with 12 bases left in between.

The chain uses TRBV5-1 and TRBJ2-5; tentative D call: TRBD1 (7 bases). Trimming removed 1 base at V and 5 bases at J, with 12 bases between. The germline gives CDR1 SGHRS, CDR2 YFSETQ. This CDR3 is 14 amino acids long. The CDR3 region has the DNA TGCGCCAGCAGCTTGACAGGGGAGGAGGAGACCCAGTACTTC. Translating gives CASSLTGEEETQYF. The full variable domain, in which reference TRBV5-1 and TRBJ2-5 provide the parts outside the CDR3, is KAGVTQTPRYLIKTRGQQVTLSCSPISGHRSVSWYQQTPGQGLQFLFEYFSETQRNKGNFPGRFSGRQFSNSRSEMNVSTLELGDSALYLCASSLTGEEETQYFGPGTRLLVL.

The chain joins TRBV11-3 to TRBJ2-1, with no clear D. Trimming took off 3 bases at V and 9 bases at J, with 12 bases between the two ends. The CDR3 loop spans 13 amino acids. The germline V gene has CDR1 SGHNT and CDR2 YENEEA. CDR3 protein: CASSFEGRSEQFF. The CDR3 nucleotides are TGTGCCAGCAGCTTCGAAGGACGGAGTGAGCAGTTCTTC. Looking up the rest from reference TRBV11-3 and TRBJ2-1 gives the full variable domain: EAGVVQSPRYKIIEKKQPVAFWCNPISGHNTLYWYLQNLGQGPELLIRYENEEAVDDSQLPKDRFSAERLKGVDSTLKIQPAELGDSAVYLCASSFEGRSEQFFGPGTRLTVL.

This clone has a single count. The chain links TRBV28 to TRBJ1-5; D is ambiguous. Per germline, CDR1 MDHEN and CDR2 SYDVKM. The CDR3 contains 13 residues. V gave up 6 bases and J gave up 6 bases, with 12 bases separating them. Here the CDR3 reads CASRRGPVQPQHF. The DNA of the CDR3 is TGTGCCAGCAGGAGAGGTCCGGTTCAGCCCCAGCATTTT.